These 32 T cell receptor beta chains originate from one sample sequenced in a study of immune evolution from preneoplasia to lung adenocarcinoma. Libraries were prepared by immunoSEQ multiplex PCR; TCRdb keeps only in-frame clonotypes and omits some of them. The sample lists roughly 10,000 clones; roughly 74% were seen once. Sequences were obtained from FFPE minimally invasive lung adenocarcinoma tissue. The receptors shown here come from a person between 65 and 79 years old with lung adenocarcinoma.

In this sample, this clone turned up once. This sequence joins TRBV9 and TRBJ2-7; TRBD2 matches at 9 bases. This CDR3 comprises 16 residues. In germline, CDR1 is SGDLS, CDR2 YYNGEE. The V segment lost 0 bases and the J segment 3 bases; nucleotides outside the gene matches: 7. CDR3 in DNA: TGTGCCAGCAGCGTAGGGGATAGCGGGAGCTACTACGAGCAGTACTTC. This sequence encodes CASSVGDSGSYYEQYF.

The V gene is TRBV11-2, the J gene TRBJ2-1; D gene uncertain. V was clipped by 4 bases and J by 0 bases, with 7 bases between them. The germline V gene has CDR1 SGHAT and CDR2 FQNNGV. The CDR3 has 14 amino acids. CDR3 protein: CASSSGPSYNEQFF. The CDR3 nucleotides read TGTGCCAGCAGCTCAGGCCCCTCCTACAATGAGCAGTTCTTC.

The chain joins TRBV5-4 to TRBJ1-5; 9 bases line up with TRBD1. The CDR3 is 15 amino acids. CDR1 is SGHNT, CDR2 YYREEE, per germline (reference sequence). With V trimmed by 0 bases and J by 5 bases, 3 bases remained unmatched. The CDR3: CASSLGTGVDQPQHF. DNA for the CDR3: TGTGCCAGCAGCTTGGGGACAGGGGTTGATCAGCCCCAGCATTTT.

A note on this clone: An end of the junction differs from the germline gene, which may be a read error. The genes are TRBV10-3 and TRBJ2-5, with a tentative D call TRBD1 (5 bases). This CDR3 is built from 12 residues. The germline V gene has CDR1 ENHRY and CDR2 SYGVKD. CDR3 in DNA: TGTGCCATCAGTGAATCACAGGAGAGCCAGTACTTC. Translated: CAISESQESQYF.

This clone has just one count. The CDR3 sequence is CAWSVGQGTHEQYF. CDR3 DNA sequence: TGTGCCTGGAGTGTCGGACAGGGGACCCACGAGCAGTACTTC. The rearrangement joins TRBV30 to TRBJ2-5, with TRBD1 identical over 9 bases. The J call could be wrong; TRBJ2-7 is a better fit for the DNA end. CDR3 length equals 14 residues. Germline assignment: CDR1 GTSNPN and CDR2 SVGIG (reference sequence).

The genes are TRBV18 and TRBJ2-7; 9 bases are a match to TRBD1. Germline V gene sequence: CDR1 KGHSH, CDR2 LQKENI. The CDR3 is made up of 16 amino acids. After removal of 6 bases from V and 6 bases from J, the junction contained 15 bases not matched to a gene. The CDR3 bases are TGTGCCAGCTCCCCGAACTCGGGACAGGGATCTGCCGAGCAGTACTTC. As protein: CASSPNSGQGSAEQYF.

The chain carries TRBV6-1 and TRBJ2-7; 9 bases fit TRBD2. Trimming at V came to 8 bases and at J to 6 bases, leaving 8 bases not matched to a gene. The CDR3 has 13 residues. The germline gives CDR1 MNHNS, CDR2 SASEGT. Here the CDR3 DNA reads TGTGCCAGCCGAAATGCGGGGGGGGGCGAGCAGTACTTC. Its translation is CASRNAGGGEQYF.

This chain joins TRBV5-1 and TRBJ2-5; no clear D. Germline V gene sequence: CDR1 SGHRS, CDR2 YFSETQ. The V and J ends lost 3 bases and 4 bases respectively, with 7 bases between them. There are 12 residues in the CDR3. Here the CDR3 DNA reads TGCGCCAGCAGCTATCTGAGAGAGACCCAGTACTTC. Its translation is CASSYLRETQYF.

This chain connects TRBV29-1 to TRBJ2-7, with D unclear. The ends were cut back, 5 bases at V and 3 bases at J, with 11 bases in the middle. Germline V gene lookup returns CDR1 SQVTM and CDR2 ANQGSEA. This CDR3 has 12 amino acids. The CDR3 DNA follows: TGCAGCGTTCGTTTCTCCCACTACGAGCAGTACTTC. Translation: CSVRFSHYEQYF.

The gene calls are TRBV27 and TRBJ2-3; unclear D gene. Looked up from germline, CDR1 is MNHEY and CDR2 is SMNVEV (reference sequence). This CDR3 spans 15 amino acids. Trimming stripped 4 bases from V and 2 bases from J, with 13 bases between. CDR3 nucleotide sequence: TGTGCCAGCAGTTCCCCATTCAGAGACACAGATACGCAGTATTTT. Residues: CASSSPFRDTDTQYF.

The chain recombines TRBV5-1 with TRBJ2-3, with 7 bases that match TRBD1. CDR3 size: 14 residues. CDR1 and CDR2 from the germline V gene are SGHRS and YFSETQ. V was clipped by 2 bases and J by 4 bases; unmatched bases: 4. Written as DNA, the CDR3 is TGCGCCAGCAGCTTCGGGCAGGGGGCAGATACGCAGTATTTT. This translates into CASSFGQGADTQYF.

The chain combines TRBV19 with TRBJ1-1; D unclear. Germline V gene lookup returns CDR1 LNHDA and CDR2 SQIVND (reference sequence). There are 14 residues in the CDR3. V lost 2 bases to trimming and J lost 3 bases, with 10 bases between them. The CDR3 reads CASSIIGRDTEAFF. CDR3 DNA: TGTGCCAGTAGTATAATAGGGAGGGACACTGAAGCTTTCTTT.

In this sample, this clone turned up a few times. This chain connects TRBV28 to TRBJ2-3; TRBD2 aligns across 9 bases. Trimming at V came to 2 bases and at J to 5 bases, leaving 5 bases not matched to a gene. CDR1 and CDR2 (germline): MDHEN, SYDVKM. The CDR3 is made up of 15 amino acids. CDR3 in amino acids: CASSLKRGARDTQYF. The CDR3 DNA sequence: TGTGCCAGCAGTTTAAAGCGGGGGGCGAGAGATACGCAGTATTTT.

The chain combines TRBV7-9 with TRBJ2-1; D is unresolved. Germline V gene data show CDR1 as SEHNR and CDR2 as FQNEAQ (reference sequence). The CDR3 runs to 12 residues. Deletions cut 5 bases from V and 10 bases from J, with 12 bases between. The CDR3 DNA reads TGTGCCAGCAGCCTGATGGTTGGGGAGCAGTTCTTC. This sequence encodes CASSLMVGEQFF.

This clone was detected a few times. The chain is built from TRBV2 and TRBJ2-3; the D gene is possibly TRBD2 (5 bases). Germline loops: CDR1 SNHLY, CDR2 FYNNEI. Trimming removed 8 bases from V and 5 bases from J, with 8 bases in between. This CDR3 is built from 11 residues. CDR3 nucleotide sequence: TGTGCCAGCCTGAGGGAAGATACGCAGTATTTT. Translation: CASLREDTQYF.

This chain connects TRBV12-5 to TRBJ2-5, with 7 bases aligning to TRBD1. The CDR3 sequence is 17 residues long. CDR1 and CDR2 from the germline V gene are LGHNT and FRNRAP. V was clipped by 6 bases and J by 1 base; unmatched bases: 14. CDR3 amino acids: CASGRALNRGIQETQYF. For the CDR3, the DNA is TGTGCTAGTGGACGGGCGTTAAACAGGGGCATCCAAGAGACCCAGTACTTC.

The V gene is TRBV2, the J gene TRBJ1-6; D may be TRBD1 (6 bases). Trimming took 5 bases from V and 4 from J, leaving 21 bases between them. CDR3 length: 18 residues. Germline loops: CDR1 SNHLY, CDR2 FYNNEI. CDR3: CASSFQIFPGQYNSPLHF. The DNA for the CDR3 is TGTGCCAGCAGTTTTCAGATTTTTCCGGGACAATATAATTCACCCCTCCACTTT.

This clone has just one count. CDR3 bases: TGTGCCAGCAGCGAGGGACTAGCGGGGAGCTTAGGCAATGAGCAGTTCTTC. As protein: CASSEGLAGSLGNEQFF. This chain links TRBV9 with TRBJ2-1; the match to TRBD2 covers 13 bases. This CDR3 region has 17 residues. With V trimmed by 3 bases and J by 6 bases, 9 bases remained unmatched. CDR1 is SGDLS, CDR2 YYNGEE, per germline. The whole variable domain, filled in from reference TRBV9 and TRBJ2-1, reads DSGVTQTPKHLITATGQRVTLRCSPRSGDLSVYWYQQSLDQGLQFLIQYYNGEERAKGNILERFSAQQFPDLHSELNLSSLELGDSALYFCASSEGLAGSLGNEQFFGPGTRLTVL.

V usage is TRBV19 and J usage is TRBJ1-2; TRBD1 aligns across 7 bases. The CDR3 contains 13 residues. After removal of 6 bases from V and 8 bases from J, the junction contained 9 bases not matched to a gene. Germline-derived CDR1 and CDR2 are LNHDA and SQIVND (reference sequence). As DNA, the CDR3 is TGTGCCAGTAGCCCAACAGGGGCGGGGGGCTACACCTTC. This encodes CASSPTGAGGYTF.

This clone was detected only a few times. CDR3 DNA sequence: TGTGCCAGTAGCCACCCCCGGCGAGCCTGGGGAAACACCATATATTTT. This codes for CASSHPRRAWGNTIYF. This chain uses TRBV19 with TRBJ1-3; D is unresolved. Trimming cost V 6 bases and J 4 bases, with 19 bases left between them. The CDR3 loop spans 16 amino acids. In germline, CDR1 is LNHDA, CDR2 SQIVND (reference sequence).

For the CDR3, the DNA is TGTGCCAGCAGCTTATGGGTTTCGTCGATGAATACGCAGTATTTT. This translates into CASSLWVSSMNTQYF. V gene TRBV7-2 combines with J gene TRBJ2-3; no definite D call. V was shortened by 2 bases and J by 7 bases, with 16 bases between the two germline ends. CDR3 length: 15 residues. CDR1 and CDR2 (germline): SGHTA, FQGNSA. Drawing the rest from reference TRBV7-2 and TRBJ2-3, the complete variable domain is GAGVSQSPSNKVTEKGKDVELRCDPISGHTALYWYRQSLGQGLEFLIYFQGNSAPDKSGLPSDRFSAERTGGSVSTLTIQRTQQEDSAVYLCASSLWVSSMNTQYFGPGTRLTVL.

The rearrangement links TRBV9 to TRBJ1-2; TRBD1 aligns across 9 bases. There are 16 residues in the CDR3. The trim removed 0 bases at V and 5 bases at J, leaving 8 bases unmatched. From germline, CDR1 is SGDLS and CDR2 YYNGEE. Here the CDR3 DNA reads TGTGCCAGCAGCGTAGATCCGGCCGGGACAGGGTATGGCTACACCTTC. Translating gives CASSVDPAGTGYGYTF.

The chain employs TRBV12-5 and TRBJ1-2, with unresolved D. The CDR3 has 13 residues. Germline V CDR1 and CDR2: LGHNT, FRNRAP. V lost 4 bases and J 7 bases, leaving 13 bases between the germline ends. The CDR3 nucleotides are TGTGCTAGTGGTTCCCCCCCCCGCGGTGGCTACACCTTC. This gives the protein CASGSPPRGGYTF.

This chain uses TRBV19 with TRBJ1-1, with 8 bases lining up with TRBD1. V shed 6 bases, J shed 8 bases, and the junction held 5 bases outside the gene matches. Germline CDR1 is LNHDA and CDR2 is SQIVND (reference sequence). CDR3 size: 12 residues. The CDR3 nucleotides read TGTGCCAGTAGCCACCGGACAGGGGAAGCTTTCTTT. Amino acids: CASSHRTGEAFF. Filled out from reference TRBV19 and TRBJ1-1, the complete variable domain reads DGGITQSPKYLFRKEGQNVTLSCEQNLNHDAMYWYRQDPGQGLRLIYYSQIVNDFQKGDIAEGYSVSREKKESFPLTVTSAQKNPTAFYLCASSHRTGEAFFGQGTRLTVV.

This clone has only a few counts. V and J are TRBV11-1 and TRBJ1-1, with no clear D. There are 16 residues in the CDR3. V shed 3 bases and J shed 6 bases, with 20 bases lying between them. The germline gives CDR1 SGHAT, CDR2 FQDESV (reference sequence). CDR3 in DNA: TGTGCCAGCAGCTTGGTAGCTGGCCAACAGAGGTCTGAAGCTTTCTTT. It yields the protein CASSLVAGQQRSEAFF.

This clone was seen only once. The chain links TRBV6-5 to TRBJ1-1; D is possibly TRBD1 (6 bases). CDR3 length equals 14 residues. Germline CDR1 MNHEY, CDR2 SVGAGI. The germline V and J ends were trimmed by 6 bases and 10 bases, with 21 bases remaining between them. CDR3 sequence: CASRPDRKKQRAFF. CDR3 in DNA: TGTGCCAGCAGACCAGACAGGAAAAAACAGCGAGCTTTCTTT.

In its sample, this clone was seen a few times. The chain has TRBV9 and TRBJ2-1, with D hard to call. CDR3 length: 15 amino acids. The germline gives CDR1 SGDLS, CDR2 YYNGEE. V lost 0 bases and J 2 bases, leaving 9 bases between the germline ends. The CDR3 sequence is CASSVDPHPYNEQFF. For the CDR3, the DNA is TGTGCCAGCAGCGTAGATCCGCACCCCTACAATGAGCAGTTCTTC.

The J gene is TRBJ2-7, the V gene TRBV19; unclear D gene. This CDR3 has 15 residues. V was cut by 3 bases and J by 6 bases, with 18 bases left in between. Germline V gives CDR1 LNHDA, CDR2 SQIVND (reference sequence). The CDR3 region has the DNA TGTGCCAGTAGTATTTGGCATGGTGGTCCCTCCGAGCAGTACTTC. This gives the protein CASSIWHGGPSEQYF.

V is TRBV7-3 and J is TRBJ2-3; D tentatively reads TRBD1 or TRBD2 (6 bases each). CDR1 is SGHTA and CDR2 is FQGTGA in the germline V gene. The CDR3 has 16 residues. Trimming shortened V by 2 bases and J by 6 bases, and 18 bases separated the two germline ends. The CDR3 DNA is TGTGCCAGCAGCTTAGGAGGGGGGCCCGGGTCCGATACGCAGTATTTT. Its protein product is CASSLGGGPGSDTQYF.

The V gene is TRBV11-2, the J gene TRBJ2-7; D possibly corresponds to TRBD1 (7 bases). V was clipped by 0 bases and J by 6 bases, with 15 bases between them. Germline V gene data show CDR1 as SGHAT and CDR2 as FQNNGV. The length of the CDR3 is 15 residues. CDR3 bases: TGTGCCAGCAGCTTAGAGGCAGGGGGGACCCGCGAGCAGTACTTC. Its translation is CASSLEAGGTREQYF.

The gene calls are TRBV28 and TRBJ2-7, with 7 positions matching TRBD1. The CDR3 extends over 17 amino acids. Trimming at V came to 4 bases and at J to 1 base, leaving 13 bases not matched to a gene. Germline CDR1 and CDR2: MDHEN and SYDVKM. The DNA of the CDR3 is TGTGCCAGCAGTTCTGACAGGGTCGGTATTAGGTCCTACGAGCAGTACTTC. Residues: CASSSDRVGIRSYEQYF.

This clone turned up a few times. The chain employs TRBV19 and TRBJ2-3; no clear D gene. CDR3 size: 16 residues. V lost 5 bases to trimming and J lost 2 bases, with 17 bases between them. Germline-derived CDR1 and CDR2 are LNHDA and SQIVND (reference sequence). The CDR3 reads CASSPPPDGFTDTQYF. CDR3 DNA sequence: TGTGCCAGTAGTCCTCCTCCCGACGGATTCACAGATACGCAGTATTTT.